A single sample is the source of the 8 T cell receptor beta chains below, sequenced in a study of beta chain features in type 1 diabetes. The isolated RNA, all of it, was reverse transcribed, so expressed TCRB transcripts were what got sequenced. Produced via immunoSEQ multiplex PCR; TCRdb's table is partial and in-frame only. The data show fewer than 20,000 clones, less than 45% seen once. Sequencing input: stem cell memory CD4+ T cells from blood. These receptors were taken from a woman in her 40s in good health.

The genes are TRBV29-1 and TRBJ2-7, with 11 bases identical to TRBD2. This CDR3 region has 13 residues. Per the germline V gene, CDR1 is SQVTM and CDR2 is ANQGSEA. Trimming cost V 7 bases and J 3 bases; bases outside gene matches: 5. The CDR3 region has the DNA TGCAGCGCTAGGGGACTAGCGGTCTACGAGCAGTACTTC. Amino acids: CSARGLAVYEQYF.

The CDR3 loop is CASSTPVGQGWRTEAFF. CDR3 sequence (DNA): TGTGCCAGCAGCACCCCCGTTGGACAGGGGTGGAGGACTGAAGCTTTCTTT. The genes are TRBV7-9 and TRBJ1-1; 9 positions agree with TRBD1. The germline CDR1 and CDR2 sequences are SEHNR and FQNEAQ (reference sequence). The V segment lost 5 bases and the J segment 5 bases; nucleotides outside the gene matches: 15. The CDR3 totals 17 residues.

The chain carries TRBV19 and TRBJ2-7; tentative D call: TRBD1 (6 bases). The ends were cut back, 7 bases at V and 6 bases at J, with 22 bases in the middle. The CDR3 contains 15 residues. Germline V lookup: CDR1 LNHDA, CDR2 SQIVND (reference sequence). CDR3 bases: TGTGCCAGTAAGGGCGTCGAGGCAGGGGTCCCCGAGCAGTACTTC. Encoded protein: CASKGVEAGVPEQYF.

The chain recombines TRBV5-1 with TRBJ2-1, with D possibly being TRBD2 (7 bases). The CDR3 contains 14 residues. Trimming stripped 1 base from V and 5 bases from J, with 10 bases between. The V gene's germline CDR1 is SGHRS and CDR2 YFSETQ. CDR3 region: CASSLQGGDNEQFF. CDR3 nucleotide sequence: TGCGCCAGCAGCTTGCAAGGGGGGGACAATGAGCAGTTCTTC.

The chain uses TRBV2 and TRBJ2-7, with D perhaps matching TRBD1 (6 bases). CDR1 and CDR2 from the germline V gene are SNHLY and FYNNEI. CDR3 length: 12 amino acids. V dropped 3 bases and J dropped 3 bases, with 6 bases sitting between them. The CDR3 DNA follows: TGTGCCAGCAGTGACAGGGGCTACGAGCAGTACTTC. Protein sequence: CASSDRGYEQYF.

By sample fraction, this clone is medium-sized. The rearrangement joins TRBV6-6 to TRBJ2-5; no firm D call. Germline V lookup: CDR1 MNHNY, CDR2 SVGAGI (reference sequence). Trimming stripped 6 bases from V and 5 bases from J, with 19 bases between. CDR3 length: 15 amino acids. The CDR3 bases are TGTGCCAGCAGCCCTAGTATGGTCGTTGGGGAGACCCAGTACTTC. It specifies CASSPSMVVGETQYF.

The CDR3 nucleotides read TGCGCCAGCAGTGAGGACAGGGTCACCGGGGAGCTGTTTTTT. Translation: CASSEDRVTGELFF. The chain couples TRBV10-1 to TRBJ2-2; 7 positions agree with TRBD1. Germline V gene data show CDR1 as WNHNN and CDR2 as SYGVQD (reference sequence). The CDR3 sequence is 14 residues long. With 2 bases clipped from V and 4 bases from J, the junction kept 1 base outside the gene matches.

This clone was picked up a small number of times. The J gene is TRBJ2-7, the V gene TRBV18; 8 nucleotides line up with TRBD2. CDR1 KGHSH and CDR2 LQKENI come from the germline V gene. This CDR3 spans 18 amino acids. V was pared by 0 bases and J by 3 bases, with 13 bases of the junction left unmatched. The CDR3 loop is CASSPPILIAGLVYEQYF. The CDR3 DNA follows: TGTGCCAGCTCACCACCGATCTTAATTGCGGGACTAGTCTACGAGCAGTACTTC.